This T cell receptor beta chain is drawn from a study of blood T cells in healthy people across ages. PCR was performed a second time for about 7 to 12 cycles using a sample-barcoded 5' primer and a J-beta primer mix. The authors tagged each cDNA molecule using a template-switch adaptor with 12 random nucleotides. No fewer than 3 million CDR3-containing paired-end reads came from each sample. TCRdb called the 5' RACE reads again in MiXCR, with one record for every CDR3 protein. The table shows approximately 800,000 distinct CDR3 sequences, with approximately 25% occurring only once. Of note for this clonotype: Its ends do not fully match the called genes, so a read error is possible.

This same sample was also part of a study on T cells of mothers and their children. That work adds: cDNA was synthesized from all extracted RNA at roughly 1.6 ug per reaction. Mothers gave over 8 million TCR beta CDR3 reads each, and children some 3 million each.

The receptor's source is a boy between 5 and 17 years old in good health. Input material: blood.

This CDR3 reads CAASDFGRTGTPGANVLTF. CDR3 DNA sequence: TGTGCCGCCAGTGATTTCGGTCGGACAGGGACCCCTGGGGCCAACGTCCTGACTTTC. The chain combines TRBV24-1 with TRBJ2-6; 8 bases are a match to TRBD1. In germline, CDR1 is KGHDR, CDR2 SFDVKD. The CDR3 runs to 19 residues.